This T cell receptor (beta chain) derives from a study of follicular helper T cells after annual influenza vaccination. Specified time point: 2014-2015 season, pre-vaccination. Non-naive CD4+CXCR5+PD-1+ cTfh were sorted into ICOS+CD38+ and ICOS-CD38- fractions. Assay used: immunoSEQ multiplex PCR; TCRdb lists only in-frame clones, some missing. The top ten hold more than 1% of the sample, which has some 8,200 clones, 80% to 90% seen once. From germline, CDR1 is GTSNPN and CDR2 SVGIG (reference sequence). This CDR3 region has 14 residues. V shed 4 bases and J 3 bases; nucleotides not matched to a gene: 5.

This TCR was recovered from an adult who received the influenza vaccine. J is TRBJ2-1 and V is TRBV30; TRBD1 matches at 8 bases. The sample was CXCR5+ CD38- circulating T follicular helper cells from blood, taken on the day of influenza vaccination. Subset given: circulating Tfh, non-naive CD4+CXCR5+PD-1+ (ICOS+CD38+ or ICOS-CD38-). CDR3: CAWNRTGNYNEQFF. CDR3 bases: TGTGCCTGGAATAGGACAGGGAACTACAATGAGCAGTTCTTC.